The TCR beta chain described here comes from a study of cytomegalovirus exposure and HLA in healthy donors. Study results and limitations: In the 100 to 150 validation repertoires, just under 95% of cluster scores exceeded 0, per a later analysis. Per published reports, the classifier diagnosed cytomegalovirus status with high specificity and sensitivity.

V was clipped by 1 base and J by 5 bases; unmatched bases: 3. Per germline, CDR1 SGHRS and CDR2 YFSETQ. The CDR3 has 15 amino acids. Details on this clone: Its target is unknown.

Clones were sequenced by immunoSEQ multiplex PCR, and TCRdb holds only the in-frame ones, with some missing. The data show about 160,000 clones, about 90% seen once. This chain uses TRBV5-1 with TRBJ2-7; 13 bases map to TRBD2. This TCR derives from a man younger than 35 in good health and CMV-seropositive. Sequencing was done on a sample of PBMCs. Here the CDR3 DNA reads TGCGCCAGCAGCTTGACCGGACTAGCGGGAGACGAGCAGTACTTC. Translating it yields CASSLTGLAGDEQYF.